These T cell receptor beta chains were read from a single sample in a study of T cell changes during pregnancy in multiple sclerosis. Only in-frame clones appear in the TCRdb table, and some are missing; sequencing was by immunoSEQ multiplex PCR. The sample includes approximately 100,000 clones, 75% to 95% of them seen just once. Sequenced material: peripheral blood, taken before pregnancy. Receptor source: a female donor with multiple sclerosis, enrolled in a pregnancy study. The CDR3 runs from the conserved cysteine through the conserved F or W. A D gene is named only where the DNA matches it firmly. Not all rows give a size; the values are once, few, many and, for expanded clones, a class.

V	J	size	D	DNA	CDR3
TRBV19	TRBJ1-1	-	TRBD1	TGTGCCAGTACCCTCTGGGCAGGGACAGGTGAAGCTTTCTTT	CASTLWAGTGEAFF
TRBV19	TRBJ2-1	-	TRBD2	TGTGCCAGTAGTATAGATCCGGGTAGCGGGAGTAGGTCCAATGAGCAGTTCTTC	CASSIDPGSGSRSNEQFF
TRBV2	TRBJ2-2	-	-	TGTGCCAGCAGGGACAGCTTGAACACCGGGGAGCTGTTTTTT	CASRDSLNTGELFF
TRBV19	TRBJ1-3	-	-	TGTGCCAGTAGTGGACTGTTCTCTGGAAACACCATATATTTT	CASSGLFSGNTIYF
TRBV6-4	TRBJ1-6	few	TRBD1	TGTGCCAGCAGAAGGACAGGGCTGGGGAATTCACCCCTCCACTTT	CASRRTGLGNSPLHF
TRBV27	TRBJ2-1	-	-	TGTGCCAGCAGTGAAGGAGTTATCGGTGAGCAGTTCTTC	CASSEGVIGEQFF
TRBV6-1	TRBJ2-6	-	-	TGTGCCAGCAGTGGCAGCTCTGGGGCCAACGTCCTGACTTTC	CASSGSSGANVLTF
TRBV19	TRBJ1-4	-	-	TGTGCCAGTAGTATTGGAGCTACTAATGAAAAACTGTTTTTT	CASSIGATNEKLFF
TRBV7-3	TRBJ2-3	-	TRBD2	TGTGCCAGCAGCTCTAGCGGGGGGCTCACAGATACGCAGTATTTT	CASSSSGGLTDTQYF
TRBV19	TRBJ1-4	-	-	TGTGCCAGTAGGCTTACCTCAGGGTCAACTAATGAAAAACTGTTTTTT	CASRLTSGSTNEKLFF
TRBV5-1	TRBJ1-2	-	-	TGCGCCAGCAGCTTGTCATCCCAGGGTGGCTACACCTTC	CASSLSSQGGYTF
TRBV11-2	TRBJ1-1	-	-	TGTGCCAGCAGCTTAGGCCCTCGGGACACCTGGGATAGGGACACTGAAGCTTTCTTT	CASSLGPRDTWDRDTEAFF
TRBV27	TRBJ1-1	-	-	TGTGCCAGCAGTTTGAGGGGGGGAACAGCTTTCTTT	CASSLRGGTAFF
TRBV5-1	TRBJ1-3	-	TRBD1	TGCGCCAGCAGCCGAGGACAGGACCCCCTTGGAAACACCATATATTTT	CASSRGQDPLGNTIYF
TRBV7-3	TRBJ1-1	-	-	TGTGCCAGCAGCTTAACTTTGGGAGGGAGCACTGAAGCTTTCTTT	CASSLTLGGSTEAFF
TRBV7-9	TRBJ2-7	-	-	TGTGCCAGCAGCTCAGGGGGGGTCGGGACAGGACTAGGCGAGCAGTACTTC	CASSSGGVGTGLGEQYF
TRBV15	TRBJ2-3	-	TRBD2	TGTGCCACCAGCTTACGCGGGGGGGCAGGAGATACGCAGTATTTT	CATSLRGGAGDTQYF
TRBV15	TRBJ2-7	-	TRBD1	TGTGCCACCAGCAGAGCGCCGGGACAGGCTTACGAGCAGTACTTC	CATSRAPGQAYEQYF
TRBV6-1	TRBJ2-7	-	TRBD2	TGTGCCAGCAGTGCCAGCGGGAACGCCTACGAGCAGTACTTC	CASSASGNAYEQYF
TRBV5-4	TRBJ2-1	-	TRBD2	TGTGCCAGCAGCCTAACCCGGTCTAGCGGGAGGGCCGGTCACAATGAGCAGTTCTTC	CASSLTRSSGRAGHNEQFF
TRBV18	TRBJ2-3	-	-	TGTGCCAGCTCACAAACAGGGAGCACAGATACGCAGTATTTT	CASSQTGSTDTQYF
TRBV15	TRBJ1-1	-	-	TGTGCCACCAGCAGAGATACAAGTCTGGCTGAAGCTTTCTTT	CATSRDTSLAEAFF
TRBV5-8	TRBJ2-7	-	-	TGTGCCAGCAGCTTGTTCCGCGAGCAGTACTTC	CASSLFREQYF
TRBV7-9	TRBJ2-1	-	-	TGTGCCAGCAGCTCGCTAAAAGACAATGAGCAGTTCTTC	CASSSLKDNEQFF
TRBV28	TRBJ1-1	-	TRBD1	TGTGCCAGCGGGACAGGAGAAGCTTTCTTT	CASGTGEAFF
TRBV7-9	TRBJ2-3	-	TRBD1	TGTGCCAGCAGCTTAGCAGGGGGCGACACAGATACGCAGTATTTT	CASSLAGGDTDTQYF
TRBV30	TRBJ2-3	-	-	TGTGCCTGGAGTCTCCGACAGACTAGCACAGATACGCAGTATTTT	CAWSLRQTSTDTQYF
TRBV4-1	TRBJ2-5	-	-	TGCGCCAGCAGCCAAGATGAGCGCCTTAAAGACACCCAGTACTTC	CASSQDERLKDTQYF
TRBV6-1	TRBJ2-6	-	-	TGTGCCAGCAGTGAAAGGGGCTCTGGGGCCAACGTCCTGACTTTC	CASSERGSGANVLTF
TRBV7-2	TRBJ1-2	-	TRBD1	TGTGCCAGCAGCCCCAGGGACAGAACCTATGGCTACACCTTC	CASSPRDRTYGYTF
TRBV4-1	TRBJ2-5	-	TRBD2	TGCGCCAGCAGCCAAACCATCCTGGGGACTAGCGGGAGACTCCAAGAGACCCAGTACTTC	CASSQTILGTSGRLQETQYF
TRBV27	TRBJ2-1	-	TRBD2	TGTGCCAGCAGCCGTTGGACTAGCGGGTTCCAAAGCTCCTACAATGAGCAGTTCTTC	CASSRWTSGFQSSYNEQFF
TRBV5-1	TRBJ2-7	-	TRBD1	TGCGCCAGCAGCCCTGAGACAGGGGTTGTAATCGACTCCTACGAGCAGTACTTC	CASSPETGVVIDSYEQYF
TRBV19	TRBJ2-1	-	-	TGTGCCAGTAGTATAGCCTCGGACTCTTATACCTATGAGCAGTTCTTC	CASSIASDSYTYEQFF
TRBV5-1	TRBJ1-4	-	-	TGCGCCAGCAGCTTGGCTTACAGCTCGATTGAAAAACTGTTTTTT	CASSLAYSSIEKLFF
TRBV7-2	TRBJ2-7	-	-	TGTGCCAGCAGCTTAATCGCCAGTCAATTCACCGAGCAGTACTTC	CASSLIASQFTEQYF
TRBV18	TRBJ2-1	-	-	TGTGCCAGCTCACCACTGAGCGAATACAATGAGCAGTTCTTC	CASSPLSEYNEQFF
TRBV27	TRBJ1-2	once	-	TGTGCCAGCAGTTTTACCCAGGGAAATTGGTATGGCTACACCTTC	CASSFTQGNWYGYTF
TRBV7-6	TRBJ2-5	-	-	TGTGCCAGCAGCTTAGTAGGCAGGGGATTTGGAGAGACCCAGTACTTC	CASSLVGRGFGETQYF
TRBV9	TRBJ2-2	-	-	TGTGCCAGCAGCGTAGGGGCTACCCAGTCCTACACCGGGGAGCTGTTTTTT	CASSVGATQSYTGELFF
TRBV27	TRBJ2-5	-	-	TGTGCCAGCAGGACTTCTAGAGGAGAGACCCAGTACTTC	CASRTSRGETQYF
TRBV11-2	TRBJ2-7	-	-	TGTGCCAGCAGCTTAAGCGTACCGGGCTCCTACGAGCAGTACTTC	CASSLSVPGSYEQYF
TRBV29-1	TRBJ2-1	-	TRBD2	TGCAGCGTTGATGCTAGCGGGGGGGCCGACAATGAGCAGTTCTTC	CSVDASGGADNEQFF
TRBV5-1	TRBJ2-1	once	-	TGCGCCAGCAGCGCCGGGTCATGGACCTACAATGAGCAGTTCTTC	CASSAGSWTYNEQFF
TRBV9	TRBJ2-1	-	-	TGTGCCAGCAGCGTAGATTTTAACAGGCCGGCGGAGCAGTTCTTC	CASSVDFNRPAEQFF
TRBV25-1	TRBJ2-1	-	TRBD2	TGTGCCAGCAGTGATTTTACGGGACTAGGAGAGAATGAGCAGTTCTTC	CASSDFTGLGENEQFF